Shown below are 27 T cell receptor beta chains from a single sample sequenced in a study of shared clonotypes between healthy human individuals. Sequencing was performed with immunoSEQ multiplex PCR; in TCRdb, only in-frame clones are kept and a portion is missing. The sample lists 950,000 to 1,100,000 clones, 70% to 80% occurring once. Sequenced: memory CD4+ T cells sorted from blood. Subset: CD45RA-negative fraction. These receptors were taken from a man between 18 and 35 years old in good health.

Comment on this clone: A clone one base away is much larger, so this may be a read error. This rearrangement joins TRBV18 to TRBJ2-7; D possibly corresponds to TRBD2 (6 bases). This CDR3 is 16 amino acids long. The germline V gene encodes CDR1 KGHSH and CDR2 LQKENI. The V end lost 5 bases, the J end lost 0 bases, and 17 bases lay between the germline ends. CDR3 loop: CASSSGTGGHSYEQYF. The CDR3 DNA reads TGTGCCAGCTCATCCGGGACTGGCGGACACTCCTACGAGCAGTACTTC.

J is TRBJ1-2 and V is TRBV27, with TRBD1 matching over 7 bases. The CDR3 sequence is 14 residues long. The germline CDR1 and CDR2 sequences are MNHEY and SMNVEV (reference sequence). V shed 5 bases, J shed 9 bases, and the junction held 12 bases outside the gene matches. For the CDR3, the DNA is TGTGCCAGCAGTCCTACCGGGACAGTCCGAAGCTACACCTTC. It yields the protein CASSPTGTVRSYTF.

The genes are TRBV5-1 and TRBJ1-1, with a weak D call TRBD1 (5 bases). V gave up 3 bases and J gave up 1 base, with 7 bases separating them. In germline, CDR1 is SGHRS, CDR2 YFSETQ. This CDR3 has 13 residues. The CDR3 here is CASSSRGNTEAFF. The CDR3 DNA is TGCGCCAGCAGCTCAAGGGGGAACACTGAAGCTTTCTTT.

The chain joins TRBV6-5 to TRBJ2-1, with TRBD2 matching over 7 bases. V shed 0 bases and J 6 bases; nucleotides not matched to a gene: 8. The CDR3 extends over 16 amino acids. Germline loops: CDR1 MNHEY, CDR2 SVGAGI. In DNA form, the CDR3 reads TGTGCCAGCAGTTACTCGGGGGGGTCAGATCGCAATGAGCAGTTCTTC. Its protein is CASSYSGGSDRNEQFF.

The chain couples TRBV2 to TRBJ2-5; D unclear. CDR1 and CDR2 from the germline V gene are SNHLY and FYNNEI. This CDR3 has 12 amino acids. The V end lost 5 bases, the J end lost 3 bases, and 7 bases lay between the germline ends. The CDR3 sequence: CASSLQEETQYF. In DNA form, the CDR3 reads TGTGCCAGCAGTCTTCAAGAAGAGACCCAGTACTTC. Complete variable domain (other parts from reference TRBV2 and TRBJ2-5): EPEVTQTPSHQVTQMGQEVILRCVPISNHLYFYWYRQILGQKVEFLVSFYNNEISEKSEIFDDQFSVERPDGSNFTLKIRSTKLEDSAMYFCASSLQEETQYFGPGTRLLVL.

This chain links TRBV30 with TRBJ2-7, with a weak D call TRBD1 (5 bases). This CDR3 comprises 11 residues. CDR1 is GTSNPN, CDR2 SVGIG, per germline (reference sequence). With 5 bases removed from V and 5 bases from J, the gap between germline ends came to 10 bases. The CDR3 coding sequence is TGTGCCTGGGCCAGGGTTGACGAGCAGTACTTC. Its protein is CAWARVDEQYF.

The J gene is TRBJ2-2, the V gene TRBV27; TRBD2 is a possible D gene (7 bases). CDR3 length: 16 amino acids. Trimming left V 1 base short and J 6 bases short, with 15 bases between. Looked up from germline, CDR1 is MNHEY and CDR2 is SMNVEV (reference sequence). CDR3: CASSLFGGLMSGELFF. CDR3 sequence (DNA): TGTGCCAGCAGTTTATTCGGGGGGCTCATGTCCGGGGAGCTGTTTTTT.

The rearrangement uses TRBV7-2 and TRBJ2-5; TRBD2 matches 10 bases. V dropped 6 bases and J dropped 3; count of bases not matched to a gene: 4. The CDR3 spans 14 residues. Per the germline V gene, CDR1 is SGHTA and CDR2 is FQGNSA. CDR3 in DNA: TGTGCCAGCAGTAGTAGCGGGAGGAAAGAGACCCAGTACTTC. Protein sequence: CASSSSGRKETQYF.

This chain connects TRBV30 to TRBJ1-3; D remains unclear. The CDR3 has 13 amino acids. Germline V gene data show CDR1 as GTSNPN and CDR2 as SVGIG (reference sequence). V shed 0 bases and J shed 4 bases, with 7 bases lying between them. In DNA, the CDR3 is TGTGCCTGGAGTGTAATTTCCGGAAACACCATATATTTT. This sequence encodes CAWSVISGNTIYF.

This clone was found a few times. This chain links TRBV5-1 with TRBJ1-1; D unclear. The length of the CDR3 is 13 residues. V lost 2 bases and J 8 bases, leaving 13 bases between the germline ends. The germline CDR1 and CDR2 sequences are SGHRS and YFSETQ. The CDR3 reads CASSFLQGREAFF. The CDR3 DNA reads as TGCGCCAGCAGCTTCCTCCAAGGAAGGGAAGCTTTCTTT.

The count of this clone is one. The J gene is TRBJ2-7, the V gene TRBV4-2, with 14 positions matching TRBD2. The germline gives CDR1 LGHNA, CDR2 YNFKEQ. The CDR3 is 18 residues long. J was trimmed by 1 base and V by 2 bases; bases with no gene match: 7. The CDR3 region has the DNA TGTGCCAGCAGCCAATCGACTAGCGGGGGGGCCAATTCCTACGAGCAGTACTTC. Protein sequence: CASSQSTSGGANSYEQYF.

The sample holds one count of this clone. The chain uses TRBV5-4 and TRBJ2-3; tentative D call: TRBD1 (6 bases). The CDR3 runs 14 residues. The germline gives CDR1 SGHNT, CDR2 YYREEE (reference sequence). V was clipped by 1 base and J by 6 bases, with 12 bases between them. The CDR3 DNA is TGTGCCAGCAGCTTGACAGGGACGGAGGATACGCAGTATTTT. This translates into CASSLTGTEDTQYF.

A few counts support this clone. The chain employs TRBV14 and TRBJ2-3; D not resolved. CDR1 is SGHDN, CDR2 FVKESK, per germline. V gave up 0 bases and J gave up 8 bases, with 6 bases separating them. This CDR3 contains 12 residues. For the CDR3, the DNA is TGTGCCAGCAGCCAAGAAAGAGGTACGCAGTATTTT. It yields the protein CASSQERGTQYF. The variable domain in full, completed from reference TRBV14 and TRBJ2-3, reads EAGVTQFPSHSVIEKGQTVTLRCDPISGHDNLYWYRRVMGKEIKFLLHFVKESKQDESGMPNNRFLAERTGGTYSTLKVQPAELEDSGVYFCASSQERGTQYFGPGTRLTVL.

There are a few counts of this clone. CDR3 protein: CASSFQGWDGYTF. Here the CDR3 DNA reads TGTGCCAGCAGTTTTCAGGGATGGGATGGCTACACCTTC. This chain joins TRBV28 and TRBJ1-2; D perhaps matches TRBD1 (5 bases). This CDR3 has 13 amino acids. Deletions cut 3 bases from V and 6 bases from J, with 11 bases between. Germline-derived CDR1 and CDR2 are MDHEN and SYDVKM.

The genes are TRBV11-2 and TRBJ2-1, with 11 bases aligning to TRBD2. Germline assignment: CDR1 SGHAT and CDR2 FQNNGV. The CDR3 totals 16 residues. V lost 2 bases and J lost 5; bases outside the gene matches: 5. CDR3 nucleotide sequence: TGTGCCAGCAGCTTACCTGGACTAGCGGGCCACAATGAGCAGTTCTTC. Its protein product is CASSLPGLAGHNEQFF.

The chain joins TRBV5-4 to TRBJ2-2; D is undetermined. Germline CDR1 and CDR2: SGHNT and YYREEE (reference sequence). CDR3 length: 16 residues. The V gene lost 2 bases and the J gene lost 2 bases, with 13 bases spanning the gap. CDR3 coding DNA: TGTGCCAGCAGCTTATACGTAACGAGTAACACCGGGGAGCTGTTTTTT. Amino acid sequence: CASSLYVTSNTGELFF.

The chain links TRBV5-1 to TRBJ1-2; 9 bases fit TRBD1. Unmatched junction bases numbered 7, after V lost 0 bases and J lost 4 bases. The CDR3 covers 16 residues. Germline loops: CDR1 SGHRS, CDR2 YFSETQ. CDR3 DNA sequence: TGCGCCAGCAGCTTGGGGGACAGGGCAGGGCTCTATGGCTACACCTTC. Translated, it gives CASSLGDRAGLYGYTF.

V is TRBV5-1 and J is TRBJ1-2; D not resolved. With 3 bases removed from V and 8 bases from J, the gap between germline ends came to 17 bases. The length of the CDR3 is 14 residues. Germline-derived CDR1 and CDR2 are SGHRS and YFSETQ. DNA of the CDR3: TGCGCCAGCAGCTCGGTCGATGGGTCCCGAGGCTACACCTTC. Translating gives CASSSVDGSRGYTF.

The chain carries TRBV19 and TRBJ1-1; D not certain. Germline-derived CDR1 and CDR2 are LNHDA and SQIVND (reference sequence). The CDR3 is made up of 14 amino acids. V was shortened by 3 bases and J by 6 bases, with 14 bases between the two germline ends. This CDR3 reads CASSMPGSSPEAFF. The DNA of the CDR3 is TGTGCCAGTAGTATGCCGGGTTCATCGCCTGAAGCTTTCTTT.

The CDR3 DNA reads TGTGCCAGTACCCAGGGTGCAGGGGGGGAAAAACTGTTTTTT. Translation: CASTQGAGGEKLFF. The V gene is TRBV19, the J gene TRBJ1-4, with 7 bases lining up with TRBD1. The CDR3 is made up of 14 amino acids. J lost 8 bases, V lost 7 bases, and 10 bases had no gene match. Germline V gene sequence: CDR1 LNHDA, CDR2 SQIVND (reference sequence).

This clone showed up just once. The chain couples TRBV7-2 to TRBJ2-2; D uncertain. CDR1 is SGHTA and CDR2 is FQGNSA in the germline V gene. This CDR3 is 14 amino acids long. V gave up 3 bases and J gave up 7 bases, with 12 bases separating them. The CDR3 is CASSFLESVGELFF. The DNA of the CDR3 is TGTGCCAGCAGCTTTTTAGAGTCGGTCGGGGAGCTGTTTTTT.

CDR3: CASSAPGLSGNTIYF. CDR3 nucleotide sequence: TGTGCCAGCAGTGCCCCAGGGCTCTCTGGAAACACCATATATTTT. The V call is TRBV6-5, the J call TRBJ1-3; a weak D match, TRBD1 (5 bases). The CDR3 runs to 15 residues. Trimming cost V 5 bases and J 0 bases, with 11 bases left between them. In germline, CDR1 is MNHEY, CDR2 SVGAGI.

J is TRBJ2-1 and V is TRBV19; TRBD1 matches at 9 bases. The CDR3 has 15 residues. Germline V gene sequence: CDR1 LNHDA, CDR2 SQIVND (reference sequence). Trimming removed 4 bases from V and 4 bases from J; junction bases left unmatched: 5. The CDR3 DNA is TGTGCCAGTAGTAGGGACAGGGTAAAATACAATGAGCAGTTCTTC. The encoded protein is CASSRDRVKYNEQFF.

This chain uses TRBV7-2 with TRBJ2-7, with 10 nucleotides matching TRBD2. The CDR3 has 14 residues. Germline loops: CDR1 SGHTA, CDR2 FQGNSA. Trimming took 4 bases from V and 2 from J; bases not matched to a gene: 2. The CDR3 region has the DNA TGTGCCAGCAGCTCGGGACTAGCGCCCTACGAGCAGTACTTC. It yields the protein CASSSGLAPYEQYF.

This clone has only a few counts. This chain links TRBV19 with TRBJ1-5; 9 nucleotides align to TRBD1. Germline V gene lookup returns CDR1 LNHDA and CDR2 SQIVND (reference sequence). CDR3 size: 16 residues. J gave up 4 bases and V 3 bases, and 7 bases lay outside the gene matches. Written as DNA, the CDR3 is TGTGCCAGTAGTATTGCCGGGACAGGGCAAAATCAGCCCCAGCATTTT. It specifies CASSIAGTGQNQPQHF.

This clone was picked up a small number of times. This chain links TRBV7-2 with TRBJ2-3; 8 bases map to TRBD2. The length of the CDR3 is 17 residues. Germline trimming cut 5 bases from V and 1 base from J; bases unmatched to any gene: 11. Looked up from germline, CDR1 is SGHTA and CDR2 is FQGNSA. CDR3 in amino acids: CASSAQTSGLGTDTQYF. DNA of the CDR3: TGTGCCAGCAGCGCCCAAACTAGCGGTCTAGGCACAGATACGCAGTATTTT. The whole variable domain, filled in from reference TRBV7-2 and TRBJ2-3, reads GAGVSQSPSNKVTEKGKDVELRCDPISGHTALYWYRQSLGQGLEFLIYFQGNSAPDKSGLPSDRFSAERTGGSVSTLTIQRTQQEDSAVYLCASSAQTSGLGTDTQYFGPGTRLTVL.

This chain uses TRBV28 with TRBJ1-5; 10 bases fit TRBD1. The CDR3 consists of 14 residues. The ends lost 11 bases at V and 4 bases at J; junction bases unmatched: 8. Germline CDR1 and CDR2: MDHEN and SYDVKM. Here the CDR3 reads CAVNPGQGNQPQHF. In nucleotides, the CDR3 is TGTGCCGTCAACCCGGGACAGGGGAATCAGCCCCAGCATTTT.